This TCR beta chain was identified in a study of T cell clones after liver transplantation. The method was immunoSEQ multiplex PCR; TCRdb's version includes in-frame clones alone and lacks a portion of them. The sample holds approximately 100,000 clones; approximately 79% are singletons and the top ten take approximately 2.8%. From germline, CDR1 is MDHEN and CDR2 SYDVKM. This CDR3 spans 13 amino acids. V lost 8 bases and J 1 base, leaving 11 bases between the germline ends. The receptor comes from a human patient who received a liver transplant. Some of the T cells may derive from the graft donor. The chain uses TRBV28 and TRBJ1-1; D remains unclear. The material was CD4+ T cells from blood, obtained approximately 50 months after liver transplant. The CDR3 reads CASVREPNTEAFF. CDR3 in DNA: TGTGCCAGCGTCCGGGAACCGAACACTGAAGCTTTCTTT. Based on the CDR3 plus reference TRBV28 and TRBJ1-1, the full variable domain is DVKVTQSSRYLVKRTGEKVFLECVQDMDHENMFWYRQDPGLGLRLIYFSYDVKMKEKGDIPEGYSVSREKKERFSLILESASTNQTSMYLCASVREPNTEAFFGQGTRLTVV.